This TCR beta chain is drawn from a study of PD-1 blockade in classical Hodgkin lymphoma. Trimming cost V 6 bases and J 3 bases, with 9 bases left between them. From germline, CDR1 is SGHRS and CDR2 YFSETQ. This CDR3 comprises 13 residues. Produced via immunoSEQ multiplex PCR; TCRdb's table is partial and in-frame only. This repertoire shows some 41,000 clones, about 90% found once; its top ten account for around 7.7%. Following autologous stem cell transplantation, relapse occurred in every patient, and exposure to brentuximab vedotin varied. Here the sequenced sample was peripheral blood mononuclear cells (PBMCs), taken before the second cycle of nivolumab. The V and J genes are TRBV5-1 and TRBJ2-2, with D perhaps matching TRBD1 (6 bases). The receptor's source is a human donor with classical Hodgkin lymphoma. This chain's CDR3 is CASNEGDTGELFF. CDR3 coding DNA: TGCGCCAGCAACGAGGGGGACACCGGGGAGCTGTTTTTT.